These 30 T cell receptor beta chains were sequenced from one sample in a study of identical twins. TCRdb analysed the 5' RACE reads with MiXCR anew, one entry per CDR3 protein. The data contain around 1.7 million distinct CDR3 sequences, around 33% of them singletons. The sequenced sample was cord blood. The receptors originated from a newborn girl in good health.

The chain couples TRBV2 to TRBJ2-1, with a tentative D call TRBD1 (6 bases). The germline V and J ends were trimmed by 2 bases and 2 bases, with 10 bases remaining between them. The germline V gene has CDR1 SNHLY and CDR2 FYNNEI. The CDR3 consists of 15 residues. CDR3 region: CASSETGLTYNEQFF. CDR3 bases: TGTGCCAGCAGTGAAACAGGGCTGACCTACAATGAGCAGTTCTTC.

This chain connects TRBV3-1 to TRBJ2-1; D is undetermined. The CDR3 extends over 16 amino acids. The V gene lost 0 bases and the J gene lost 5 bases, with 14 bases spanning the gap. Germline V gene lookup returns CDR1 LGHDT and CDR2 YNNKEL (reference sequence). CDR3 protein: CASSQDLYSGNNEQFF. DNA for the CDR3: TGTGCCAGCAGCCAAGATCTCTATAGTGGAAACAATGAGCAGTTCTTC.

V gene TRBV12-3 or TRBV12-4 combines with J gene TRBJ1-2, with a tentative D call TRBD1 (5 bases). V lost 6 bases, J lost 2 bases, and 13 bases lay in between. The CDR3 runs to 14 residues. DNA for the CDR3: TGTGCCAGCAGCCCGGGACCAGAAAACTATGGCTACACCTTC. Its protein is CASSPGPENYGYTF.

This clonotype was picked up many times. The V call is TRBV29-1, the J call TRBJ2-1; D is perhaps TRBD1 (5 bases). Germline-derived CDR1 and CDR2 are SQVTM and ANQGSEA. The CDR3 sequence is 13 residues long. The germline V and J ends were trimmed by 4 bases and 4 bases, with 11 bases remaining between them. The CDR3 DNA follows: TGCAGCGTTGGGGGCGGAGCATACAATGAGCAGTTCTTC. It translates to CSVGGGAYNEQFF.

This clonotype was detected only a few times. V gene TRBV27 combines with J gene TRBJ2-3; possible D gene TRBD1, 5 bases. Trimming took off 5 bases at V and 5 bases at J, with 11 bases between the two ends. The CDR3 is 13 residues long. Per germline, CDR1 MNHEY and CDR2 SMNVEV (reference sequence). The CDR3 sequence is CASSPTRGDTQYF. In DNA form, the CDR3 reads TGTGCCAGCAGTCCAACAAGGGGAGATACGCAGTATTTT.

This clonotype was seen only a few times. V gene TRBV6-2 or TRBV6-3 combines with J gene TRBJ1-1, with D possibly matching TRBD1 (5 bases). The V gene lost 0 bases and the J gene lost 1 base, with 21 bases spanning the gap. The CDR3 spans 19 residues. CDR1 and CDR2 (germline): MNHEY, SVGEGT. The CDR3 DNA reads TGTGCCAGCAGTTACTCGTGGATCGTCCTAGGCAGGGAGAACACTGAAGCTTTCTTT. The encoded protein is CASSYSWIVLGRENTEAFF.

The chain carries TRBV12-3 or TRBV12-4 and TRBJ2-1; 9 bases agree with TRBD2. The CDR3 totals 16 residues. Unmatched junction bases numbered 9, after V lost 6 bases and J lost 3 bases. The DNA of the CDR3 is TGTGCCAGCAGGTCAAGCGGGAGGCCCTTCTACAATGAGCAGTTCTTC. It specifies CASRSSGRPFYNEQFF.

This chain uses TRBV20-1 with TRBJ1-1; D is unresolved. The CDR3 covers 13 residues. The V end was cut by 5 bases, the J end by 5 bases, with 15 bases between. CDR1 DFQATT and CDR2 SNEGSKA come from the germline V gene (reference sequence). The CDR3: CSAPHAVGTEAFF. The CDR3, as DNA: TGCAGTGCTCCCCATGCGGTTGGAACTGAAGCTTTCTTT.

With respect to this clonotype: A read error is possible here, since a much larger clone lies one base away. The chain recombines TRBV24-1 with TRBJ2-5, with a tentative D call TRBD1 (6 bases). The V end lost 3 bases, the J end lost 11 bases, and 21 bases lay between the germline ends. Germline V gene sequence: CDR1 KGHDR, CDR2 SFDVKD. CDR3 length equals 15 residues. The CDR3: CATSDPRGGYNEQYF. The CDR3 DNA follows: TGTGCCACCAGTGATCCCAGGGGCGGCTACAATGAGCAGTACTTC.

There are many counts of this clonotype. The chain combines TRBV5-1 with TRBJ1-6, with 7 nucleotides matching TRBD1. CDR3 length: 15 residues. Unmatched junction bases numbered 5, after V lost 2 bases and J lost 6 bases. Germline CDR1 reads SGHRS; CDR2 reads YFSETQ. The CDR3 DNA follows: TGCGCCAGCAGCTTACGGGGGACAGCTAATTCACCCCTCCACTTT. Residues: CASSLRGTANSPLHF. The full variable domain, rest sourced from reference TRBV5-1 and TRBJ1-6, is KAGVTQTPRYLIKTRGQQVTLSCSPISGHRSVSWYQQTPGQGLQFLFEYFSETQRNKGNFPGRFSGRQFSNSRSEMNVSTLELGDSALYLCASSLRGTANSPLHFGNGTRLTVT.

This clonotype has just one count. Sequence at one end of the junction differs from germline and may be a read error. The rearrangement uses TRBV5-1 and TRBJ1-5, with 10 nucleotides matching TRBD1. Germline V CDR1 and CDR2: SGHRS, YFSETQ. The CDR3 consists of 14 residues. CDR3 sequence: CASRETGGNQPRHF. The CDR3 DNA is TGCGCCAGCAGGGAGACAGGGGGCAATCAGCCCCGGCATTTT.

The chain combines TRBV18 with TRBJ2-7, with TRBD1 matching over 8 bases. From germline, CDR1 is KGHSH and CDR2 LQKENI. CDR3 length: 14 residues. With 5 bases clipped from V and 7 bases from J, the junction kept 10 bases outside the gene matches. Written as DNA, the CDR3 is TGTGCCAGCTCATCTCAGGGGGCGCTGAAAGAGCAGTACTTC. Translating gives CASSSQGALKEQYF.

With respect to this clonotype: One end of the junction does not line up with germline, which may come from a read error. The rearrangement joins TRBV2 to TRBJ2-6; D is perhaps TRBD1 (5 bases). Germline lookup yields CDR1 SNHLY and CDR2 FYNNEI. There are 15 residues in the CDR3. The CDR3 bases are TGTGCCAGCAGTGAGGGATGGGCTGGGGCCAACGTCCCGACTTTC. Translating gives CASSEGWAGANVPTF.

Concerning this clonotype itself: Possible read error: a much larger clone is one base away. The gene calls are TRBV29-1 and TRBJ2-7; D might be TRBD1 (6 bases). This CDR3 has 13 amino acids. Germline V gene lookup returns CDR1 SQVTM and CDR2 ANQGSEA. The CDR3 region has the DNA TGCGGCGTTGAGGTGACAGGCTCCTACGAGCAGTACTTC. Translation: CGVEVTGSYEQYF.

About this clonotype: A read error may produce the germline difference seen at one junction end. The rearrangement uses TRBV12-3 or TRBV12-4 and TRBJ2-1; TRBD2 is a possible D gene (5 bases). The CDR3 consists of 16 residues. The CDR3 DNA is TGCGCCAGCAGTCTAAGGACCGGGGAACGGCGAGATGAGCAGTTCTTC. This codes for CASSLRTGERRDEQFF.

The chain links TRBV12-3 or TRBV12-4 to TRBJ2-1; TRBD2 matches at 14 bases. The CDR3 loop spans 15 amino acids. The junction had 8 bases not matched to a gene; V was cut back by 4 bases and J by 12 bases. The CDR3 coding sequence is TGTGCCAGCAGTTCGACTAGCGGGAGGGCCCGTGGGCAGTTCTTC. It translates to CASSSTSGRARGQFF.

This rearrangement joins TRBV2 to TRBJ2-2; D may match TRBD1 or TRBD2 (5 bases each). There are 13 residues in the CDR3. Looked up from germline, CDR1 is SNHLY and CDR2 is FYNNEI. V was cut by 7 bases and J by 7 bases, with 13 bases left in between. The CDR3 loop is CASKSWGIGELFF. The CDR3 DNA reads TGTGCCAGCAAGTCCTGGGGGATCGGGGAGCTGTTTTTT.

As concerns this clonotype: The CDR3 ends on some other residue instead of the conserved phenylalanine or tryptophan, so this is likely a read error. CDR3 residues: CASSYDRSGGFYNEQFL. CDR3 bases: TGTGCCAGCAGTTACGATCGTAGCGGGGGGTTCTACAATGAGCAGTTCTTA. The chain combines TRBV6-5 with TRBJ2-1; TRBD2 agrees at 10 bases. This CDR3 region has 17 residues. CDR1 is MNHEY and CDR2 is SVGAGI in the germline V gene. Trimming removed 2 bases from V and 3 bases from J; junction bases left unmatched: 7.

This chain joins TRBV6-5 and TRBJ2-1, with 8 bases identical to TRBD1. In germline, CDR1 is MNHEY, CDR2 SVGAGI. J was trimmed by 7 bases and V by 0 bases; bases with no gene match: 8. This CDR3 has 16 amino acids. CDR3 loop: CASSYSGRGPGNEQFF. In DNA, the CDR3 is TGTGCCAGCAGTTACTCCGGCAGGGGGCCGGGAAATGAGCAGTTCTTC.

The chain combines TRBV12-3 or TRBV12-4 with TRBJ1-1; the match to TRBD1 covers 8 bases. With V trimmed by 3 bases and J by 3 bases, 3 bases remained unmatched. The CDR3 totals 14 residues. This chain's CDR3 is CASSFMDRDTEAFF. The CDR3 DNA reads TGTGCCAGCAGTTTTATGGACAGGGACACTGAAGCTTTCTTT.

This clonotype has just a few counts. The gene calls are TRBV10-3 and TRBJ2-5; unclear D gene. The J call may be mistaken, given a closer DNA end match to TRBJ2-7. In germline, CDR1 is ENHRY, CDR2 SYGVKD. This CDR3 comprises 11 residues. The CDR3 DNA sequence: TGTGCCAGTTCCTTCCACGACGAGCAGTACTTC. The encoded protein is CASSFHDEQYF.

This clonotype was counted only a few times. The chain links TRBV10-3 to TRBJ2-1; TRBD2 matches at 7 bases. The germline V gene encodes CDR1 ENHRY and CDR2 SYGVKD. V shed 8 bases and J 8 bases; nucleotides not matched to a gene: 6. CDR3 size: 12 residues. CDR3 in DNA: TGTGCCATCGCGGGGGTAGCCGATGAGCAGTTCTTC. Protein sequence: CAIAGVADEQFF.

The chain is built from TRBV25-1 and TRBJ1-6; D ambiguous. V lost 2 bases to trimming and J lost 8 bases, with 7 bases between them. This CDR3 is built from 13 residues. Per the germline V gene, CDR1 is MGHDK and CDR2 is SYGVNS. The CDR3 DNA follows: TGTGCCAGCAGTGAAGGAAATTATTCACCCCTCCACTTT. This gives the protein CASSEGNYSPLHF.

This clonotype was picked up a small number of times. V is TRBV12-3 or TRBV12-4 and J is TRBJ2-3, with D perhaps TRBD2 (6 bases). The CDR3 consists of 15 residues. V was clipped by 1 base and J by 5 bases, with 13 bases between them. Written as DNA, the CDR3 is TGTGCCAGCAGTTTAGTAGCGGAGCGGCAAGATACGCAGTATTTT. Its translation is CASSLVAERQDTQYF.

This clonotype came up a few times. This rearrangement joins TRBV21-1 to TRBJ2-7; TRBD1, the table's D call, was not compared with the DNA. TRBV21-1 is given as a pseudogene. This CDR3 is 14 amino acids long. This CDR3 is CASSNTGIRYEQYF. CDR3 DNA sequence: TGTGCCAGCAGTAACACAGGTATACGCTACGAGCAGTACTTC.

This chain uses TRBV13 with TRBJ2-2; 7 bases fit TRBD1. Looked up from germline, CDR1 is PRHDT and CDR2 is FYEKMQ (reference sequence). Germline trimming cut 1 base from V and 4 bases from J; bases unmatched to any gene: 15. The CDR3 sequence is 19 residues long. The CDR3 nucleotides read TGTGCCAGCAGCTTAGAAGCGACAGGGCATAGGATGAGCACCGGGGAGCTGTTTTTT. Translating gives CASSLEATGHRMSTGELFF. Based on the CDR3 plus reference TRBV13 and TRBJ2-2, the full variable domain is AAGVIQSPRHLIKEKRETATLKCYPIPRHDTVYWYQQGPGQDPQFLISFYEKMQSDKGSIPDRFSAQQFSDYHSELNMSSLELGDSALYFCASSLEATGHRMSTGELFFGEGSRLTVL.

The chain joins TRBV9 to TRBJ2-1, with 9 nucleotides matching TRBD2. The V and J ends lost 0 bases and 4 bases, in that order; junction bases with no gene match: 11. The CDR3 is 18 residues long. Germline V CDR1 and CDR2: SGDLS, YYNGEE. CDR3 DNA sequence: TGTGCCAGCAGCGTAGCCTCATCTAGCGGGACATTGTACAATGAGCAGTTCTTC. It yields the protein CASSVASSSGTLYNEQFF.

This clonotype appeared once. The rearrangement uses TRBV7-2 and TRBJ1-1, with TRBD1 as a possible D gene (6 bases). The CDR3 has 16 amino acids. The germline CDR1 and CDR2 sequences are SGHTA and FQGNSA. Between the trimmed V and J ends, which lost 5 bases and 0 bases, there was a span of 16 bases. The CDR3 sequence: CASSIGSGAMNTEAFF. Written as DNA, the CDR3 is TGTGCCAGCAGCATCGGATCGGGGGCAATGAACACTGAAGCTTTCTTT.

This chain links TRBV10-3 with TRBJ1-2; 8 nucleotides agree with TRBD1. Germline values: CDR1 ENHRY, CDR2 SYGVKD. There are 14 residues in the CDR3. V dropped 4 bases and J dropped 4; count of bases not matched to a gene: 5. In DNA, the CDR3 is TGTGCCATCAGTGGTTACAGGGGGGTCTATGGCTACACCTTC. As protein: CAISGYRGVYGYTF.

This clonotype was detected only a few times. This chain connects TRBV27 to TRBJ2-5; D possibly matches TRBD1 or TRBD2 (5 bases each). The end of the DNA fits TRBJ2-7 better, so the J call may be wrong. The CDR3 length is 17 residues. The V gene's germline CDR1 is MNHEY and CDR2 SMNVEV (reference sequence). The CDR3 DNA reads as TGTGCCAGCAGTCCTCCCTGGGTGGGACGGGATATTCCCGAGCAGTACTTC. Translating gives CASSPPWVGRDIPEQYF.